This section outlines one T cell receptor (beta chain) sequence together with its context. The germline CDR1 and CDR2 sequences are SGHDT and YYEEEE. The length of the CDR3 is 16 residues. J lost 5 bases, V lost 4 bases, and 9 bases had no gene match. The entry originates in a study of blood T cell repertoires in COVID-19. Sequencing was performed with immunoSEQ multiplex PCR; in TCRdb, only in-frame clones are kept and a portion is missing. The table lists around 190,000 clones, 70% to 90% of them singletons. The sample comprised peripheral blood. The chain uses TRBV5-6 and TRBJ2-5; TRBD1 matches at 12 bases. The TCR sequence derives from a man aged 45 to 65 with COVID-19, enrolled during active disease. CDR3: CASSLDRDRGPETQYF. The CDR3 DNA is TGTGCCAGCAGCCTAGACCGGGACAGGGGGCCTGAGACCCAGTACTTC. Full variable domain (rest looked up from reference TRBV5-6 and TRBJ2-5): DAGVTQSPTHLIKTRGQQVTLRCSPKSGHDTVSWYQQALGQGPQFIFQYYEEEERQRGNFPDRFSGHQFPNYSSELNVNALLLGDSALYLCASSLDRDRGPETQYFGPGTRLLVL.